This TCR beta chain was retrieved from a study of T cell repertoires in cytomegalovirus infection. The wider study: It was the public TCR beta signatures that indicated both CMV infection and matching HLA type.

Overall study findings and caveats: HLA-C-restricted CMV-specific TCR beta clonotypes prevailed in the ex vivo response.

TCRdb passed the reads through MiXCR, listing each CDR3 protein once. Here the sample spans about 740,000 distinct CDR3 sequences, roughly 35% being singletons. Only a few counts were recorded for this clonotype. Antigen unknown. V gave up 5 bases and J gave up 6 bases, with 12 bases separating them. This CDR3 is built from 13 residues. The germline V gene encodes CDR1 SEHNR and CDR2 FQNEAQ (reference sequence). The V gene is TRBV7-9, the J gene TRBJ2-3; tentative D call: TRBD2 (5 bases). Sample: PBMCs. This clonotype originated in a human donor in good health (CMV status not recorded). Some clones in this sample may be carry-over from other donors' samples. DNA for the CDR3: TGTGCCAGCAGCGAAACTAGTACCGATACGCAGTATTTT. This translates into CASSETSTDTQYF.